What follows are 5 T cell receptor beta chains derived from one specimen sequenced in a study of Ad26.COV2.S vaccination and SARS-CoV-2 variants. Treatment described: over 15 received Ad26.COV2.S at low or high dose, single or two shots; about 5 received placebo; per-sample allocation not given. At day 63 after the first vaccine or placebo injection, samples were drawn. The method was immunoSEQ multiplex PCR; TCRdb's version includes in-frame clones alone and lacks a portion of them. The sample shows 300,000 to 400,000 clones, roughly nine tenths of them seen only once. Sequenced here: peripheral blood, sampled in a trial of Ad26.COV2.S vaccine versus placebo. Receptors originate from a person aged 18-65 years who received the Ad26.COV2.S COVID-19 vaccine or a placebo.

The rearrangement links TRBV7-2 to TRBJ1-2; D is unclear. Trimming removed 1 base at V and 7 bases at J, with 4 bases between. The CDR3 totals 11 residues. Germline V gene lookup returns CDR1 SGHTA and CDR2 FQGNSA. CDR3 residues: CASSLGFGYTF. The CDR3 DNA follows: TGTGCCAGCAGCTTAGGTTTTGGCTACACCTTC.

V gene TRBV12-3 or TRBV12-4 combines with J gene TRBJ2-7; tentative D call: TRBD2 (6 bases). This CDR3 region has 13 residues. The V and J ends lost 3 bases and 6 bases respectively, with 12 bases between them. CDR3 region: CASSLGGVSEQYF. The CDR3 DNA reads TGTGCCAGCAGTTTGGGGGGAGTGAGCGAGCAGTACTTC.

The J gene is TRBJ1-3, the V gene TRBV2; a weak D match, TRBD1 (5 bases). The germline V and J ends were trimmed by 3 bases and 2 bases, with 5 bases remaining between them. The CDR3 has 13 residues. Germline V gene sequence: CDR1 SNHLY, CDR2 FYNNEI. DNA of the CDR3: TGTGCCAGCAGTGACAGGGCTGGAAACACCATATATTTT. Translation: CASSDRAGNTIYF. The entire variable domain, with the rest obtained from reference TRBV2 and TRBJ1-3, is as follows: EPEVTQTPSHQVTQMGQEVILRCVPISNHLYFYWYRQILGQKVEFLVSFYNNEISEKSEIFDDQFSVERPDGSNFTLKIRSTKLEDSAMYFCASSDRAGNTIYFGEGSWLTVV.

V is TRBV7-2 and J is TRBJ2-1; the D is unclear. The CDR3 contains 14 residues. Germline V lookup: CDR1 SGHTA, CDR2 FQGNSA. Trimming took 1 base from V and 4 from J, leaving 8 bases between them. The CDR3 coding sequence is TGTGCCAGCAGCTTAGATTCGGTATACAATGAGCAGTTCTTC. This gives the protein CASSLDSVYNEQFF.

V usage is TRBV4-1 and J usage is TRBJ1-3; TRBD1 is a possible D gene (6 bases). The CDR3 consists of 16 residues. V was cut by 2 bases and J by 3 bases, with 14 bases left in between. Germline CDR1 and CDR2: MGHRA and YSYEKL. CDR3 region: CASSQQGGAYGNTIYF. DNA of the CDR3: TGCGCCAGCAGCCAACAAGGGGGGGCCTATGGAAACACCATATATTTT.